The 5 T cell receptor beta chains given below trace back to one sample, sequenced in a study of blood T cell repertoires in COVID-19. The protocol was immunoSEQ multiplex PCR, while the TCRdb copy is restricted to in-frame clones and leaves out a portion. Here the sample spans 300,000 to 350,000 clones, 90% being singletons. Sequenced material: peripheral blood. The receptors were sampled from a woman in her twenties or thirties with COVID-19, enrolled during active disease.

V is TRBV4-1 and J is TRBJ1-6; no definite D call. CDR3 length: 14 residues. In germline, CDR1 is MGHRA, CDR2 YSYEKL. V was clipped by 0 bases and J by 10 bases, with 10 bases between them. The CDR3 nucleotides are TGCGCCAGCAGCCAAGATAGTCGGAGCTCACCCCTCCACTTT. Translation gives CASSQDSRSSPLHF.

V and J are TRBV27 and TRBJ2-7; D uncertain. V was clipped by 2 bases and J by 3 bases, with 11 bases between them. There are 14 residues in the CDR3. Germline V gene data show CDR1 as MNHEY and CDR2 as SMNVEV (reference sequence). For the CDR3, the DNA is TGTGCCAGCAGTTTAAGCCAGGTGGGCTACGAGCAGTACTTC. It translates to CASSLSQVGYEQYF.

This chain connects TRBV3-1 (or the pseudogene TRBV3-2) to TRBJ2-1; 7 nucleotides align to TRBD2. Looked up from germline, CDR1 is LGHDT and CDR2 is YNNKEL (reference sequence). Trimming took 2 bases from V and 0 from J; bases not matched to a gene: 4. This CDR3 has 16 amino acids. The CDR3 sequence: CASSQSGLTSYNEQFF. The DNA of the CDR3 is TGTGCCAGCAGCCAATCGGGACTAACCTCCTACAATGAGCAGTTCTTC.

This chain links TRBV27 with TRBJ1-6; D possibly corresponds to TRBD1 (5 bases). CDR3 size: 19 residues. Per the germline V gene, CDR1 is MNHEY and CDR2 is SMNVEV (reference sequence). Trimming cost V 5 bases and J 1 base, with 21 bases left between them. CDR3 loop: CASSQGLRGSRSYNSPLHF. The CDR3 DNA sequence: TGTGCCAGCAGTCAAGGACTACGGGGCTCTAGGTCCTATAATTCACCCCTCCACTTT.

As concerns this clone: Other DNA sequences from this sample encode an identical CDR3 as well. The V call is TRBV27, the J call TRBJ1-2; 8 nucleotides match TRBD1. The CDR3 totals 14 residues. Germline CDR1 is MNHEY and CDR2 is SMNVEV (reference sequence). The V gene end was trimmed by 3 bases and the J gene end by 4 bases; junction bases not matched to a gene: 4. The CDR3 sequence: CASSFSGQGYGYTF. CDR3 in DNA: TGTGCCAGCAGTTTTTCCGGACAGGGCTATGGCTACACCTTC.